One sample yielded the 15 T cell receptor beta chains listed below, sequenced in a study of OX40 agonist ivuxolimab in advanced cancers. Generated by immunoSEQ multiplex PCR, the TCRdb table keeps only in-frame clones and is missing some. This table holds tens of thousands of clones, 85% found once. The sample in question was CD4+ or CD8+ T cells sorted from blood, obtained in a trial of the OX40 agonist ivuxolimab. The receptor set was obtained from an adult with an advanced solid tumor such as melanoma, head and neck, liver or kidney cancer.

This clone showed up just a few times. J is TRBJ2-2 and V is TRBV18; D perhaps matches TRBD1 (6 bases). The V and J ends lost 3 bases and 5 bases respectively, with 19 bases between them. CDR1 KGHSH and CDR2 LQKENI come from the germline V gene. The CDR3 consists of 17 residues. The DNA of the CDR3 is TGTGCCAGCTCACCGAGCTTGACAGGTTTCGAAACCGGGGAGCTGTTTTTT. It yields the protein CASSPSLTGFETGELFF.

The chain has TRBV7-9 and TRBJ2-1; no firm D call. Germline CDR1 is SEHNR and CDR2 is FQNEAQ (reference sequence). V was clipped by 1 base and J by 6 bases, with 7 bases between them. This CDR3 comprises 13 residues. CDR3 sequence (DNA): TGTGCCAGCAGCTTAGATGTCGGCAATGAGCAGTTCTTC. Translating gives CASSLDVGNEQFF.

This clone was recorded once. This chain links TRBV28 with TRBJ1-2, with a tentative D call TRBD1 (5 bases). The CDR3 loop spans 12 amino acids. CDR1 is MDHEN, CDR2 SYDVKM, per germline. V was clipped by 5 bases and J by 8 bases, with 12 bases between them. CDR3: CASSPIRQGYTF. CDR3 coding DNA: TGTGCCAGCAGTCCCATACGACAGGGCTACACCTTC.

This sequence joins TRBV7-6 and TRBJ2-7; possible D gene TRBD2, 5 bases. The CDR3 runs to 14 residues. Germline V lookup: CDR1 SGHVS, CDR2 FNYEAQ. With 3 bases removed from V and 7 bases from J, the gap between germline ends came to 16 bases. The DNA of the CDR3 is TGTGCCAGCAGCTTGGAGGATAACTTCTGGGAGCAGTACTTC. It yields the protein CASSLEDNFWEQYF.

This clone was found many times. This sequence joins TRBV5-1 and TRBJ1-1; possibly TRBD1 for D (6 bases). The germline V and J ends were trimmed by 5 bases and 2 bases, with 13 bases remaining between them. CDR3 size: 14 residues. In germline, CDR1 is SGHRS, CDR2 YFSETQ. The CDR3 coding sequence is TGCGCCAGCAGAAGGACAGATCTCAACACTGAAGCTTTCTTT. This encodes CASRRTDLNTEAFF.

This clone was seen more than once but under ten times. V and J are TRBV27 and TRBJ2-7, with 10 bases that match TRBD1. J gave up 6 bases and V 3 bases, and 5 bases lay outside the gene matches. Germline V CDR1 and CDR2: MNHEY, SMNVEV (reference sequence). The CDR3 is made up of 14 amino acids. CDR3 region: CASSFGTGVLEQYF. In nucleotides, the CDR3 is TGTGCCAGCAGTTTTGGGACAGGGGTGCTCGAGCAGTACTTC.

The rearrangement links TRBV10-3 to TRBJ2-3; D unresolved. CDR1 ENHRY and CDR2 SYGVKD come from the germline V gene. Trimming shortened V by 6 bases and J by 0 bases, and 7 bases separated the two germline ends. This CDR3 is built from 13 residues. The CDR3 DNA is TGTGCCATCAGGAACCAGAGCACAGATACGCAGTATTTT. This sequence encodes CAIRNQSTDTQYF.

This chain uses TRBV7-9 with TRBJ1-1, with TRBD1 as a possible D gene (5 bases). Trimming took off 2 bases at V and 3 bases at J, with 7 bases between the two ends. Per the germline V gene, CDR1 is SEHNR and CDR2 is FQNEAQ (reference sequence). The CDR3 covers 13 residues. The CDR3 sequence is CASSLSGDTEAFF. CDR3 in DNA: TGTGCCAGCAGCTTATCGGGGGACACTGAAGCTTTCTTT.

This chain links TRBV28 with TRBJ2-2; D is possibly TRBD2 (7 bases). Per the germline V gene, CDR1 is MDHEN and CDR2 is SYDVKM. The CDR3 is made up of 16 amino acids. V was trimmed by 7 bases and J by 4 bases, leaving 19 bases between them. The CDR3 coding sequence is TGTGCCAGCACCGGCGGGTTGGGGGGGCGCACCGGGGAGCTGTTTTTT. Protein sequence: CASTGGLGGRTGELFF.

The gene calls are TRBV7-9 and TRBJ1-4; 7 positions match TRBD1. This CDR3 is 16 amino acids long. V was pared by 4 bases and J by 2 bases, with 7 bases of the junction left unmatched. The germline gives CDR1 SEHNR, CDR2 FQNEAQ (reference sequence). The CDR3 coding sequence is TGTGCCAGCAGCTCAAACAGGGGACCCACTAATGAAAAACTGTTTTTT. Residues: CASSSNRGPTNEKLFF.

The V and J genes are TRBV9 and TRBJ2-5; 9 bases are a match to TRBD1. Germline loops: CDR1 SGDLS, CDR2 YYNGEE. Trimming removed 4 bases from V and 4 bases from J; junction bases left unmatched: 8. This CDR3 spans 15 amino acids. The CDR3 bases are TGTGCCAGCAGCAAAGGACAGGGGAGCGGAGAGACCCAGTACTTC. Amino acid sequence: CASSKGQGSGETQYF.

The V gene is TRBV11-2, the J gene TRBJ1-2; D might be TRBD1 (5 bases). V was cut by 1 base and J by 3 bases, with 6 bases left in between. This CDR3 has 13 amino acids. CDR1 and CDR2 (germline): SGHAT, FQNNGV. Written as DNA, the CDR3 is TGTGCCAGCAGCTTAGCGGGGGACTATGGCTACACCTTC. Encoded protein: CASSLAGDYGYTF.

This clone was found once. The rearrangement links TRBV7-9 to TRBJ2-2; TRBD1 might be the D (6 bases). Germline V lookup: CDR1 SEHNR, CDR2 FQNEAQ (reference sequence). With 4 bases removed from V and 6 bases from J, the gap between germline ends came to 15 bases. The CDR3 is made up of 15 amino acids. DNA of the CDR3: TGTGCCAGCAGCTCAAACGTACAGGGTCCCGGGGAGCTGTTTTTT. It encodes CASSSNVQGPGELFF.

The V call is TRBV25-1, the J call TRBJ2-7; TRBD2 might be the D (6 bases). Germline CDR1 reads MGHDK; CDR2 reads SYGVNS. V was cut by 2 bases and J by 2 bases, with 13 bases left in between. CDR3 length: 15 residues. The CDR3 sequence: CASSEIGGSPYEQYF. The CDR3 nucleotides read TGTGCCAGCAGTGAAATCGGGGGTTCCCCCTACGAGCAGTACTTC.

J is TRBJ1-2 and V is TRBV6-4; no firm D call. This CDR3 comprises 12 residues. With 1 base removed from V and 5 bases from J, the gap between germline ends came to 5 bases. The germline V gene has CDR1 MRHNA and CDR2 SNTAGT. The CDR3 is CASSDWGYGYTF. Here the CDR3 DNA reads TGTGCCAGCAGTGACTGGGGTTATGGCTACACCTTC.